The rows below give T cell receptor beta chains drawn from one sample of a study of T cells in Graves' hyperthyroidism and ophthalmopathy. TCRdb called the multiplex PCR reads again in MiXCR, with one record for every CDR3 protein. The repertoire consists of around 400,000 distinct CDR3 sequences, with around 15% occurring once and the leading ten covering approximately 19%. The specimen was blood. Receptors originate from a woman aged 55-70 years with Graves' ophthalmopathy. The CDR3 runs from the conserved cysteine through the conserved F or W. The order of the fields is D gene, clone size, CDR3 length, J gene, V gene, CDR3 DNA, CDR3 protein. D genes are given only for firm matches. Clone size is shown for a subset of rows, as once, few, many or a class of expanded clone.

D gene: TRBD1; clone size: many; CDR3 length: 16; J gene: TRBJ2-3; V gene: TRBV28; CDR3 DNA: TGTGCCAGCAGCCCCAACAGGGGGCTCCGTACAGATACGCAGTATTTT; CDR3 protein: CASSPNRGLRTDTQYF
D gene: NA; clone size: NA; CDR3 length: 12; J gene: TRBJ2-2; V gene: TRBV29-1; CDR3 DNA: TGCAGCGTTGAAGAAGTCACCGGGGAGCTGTTTTTT; CDR3 protein: CSVEEVTGELFF
D gene: NA; clone size: few; CDR3 length: 16; J gene: TRBJ2-7; V gene: TRBV9; CDR3 DNA: TGTGCCAGCAGCCCACGACTTGGGGCAAGCTCCTACGAGCAGTACTTC; CDR3 protein: CASSPRLGASSYEQYF
D gene: TRBD2; clone size: NA; CDR3 length: 15; J gene: TRBJ2-1; V gene: TRBV18; CDR3 DNA: TGTGCCAGCTCACCTTTATCTAGCGGGAGTGACGAGCAGTTCTTC; CDR3 protein: CASSPLSSGSDEQFF
D gene: NA; clone size: few; CDR3 length: 17; J gene: TRBJ2-1; V gene: TRBV27; CDR3 DNA: TGTGCCAGCAGTTTCCCGTCCGGGAAGTCAGGTCGTAATGAGCAGTTCTTC; CDR3 protein: CASSFPSGKSGRNEQFF
D gene: NA; clone size: NA; CDR3 length: 15; J gene: TRBJ1-1; V gene: TRBV18; CDR3 DNA: TGTGCCAGCTCACCATTGCGGACGGAGTGGACTGAAGCTTTCTTT; CDR3 protein: CASSPLRTEWTEAFF
D gene: NA; clone size: few; CDR3 length: 14; J gene: TRBJ2-1; V gene: TRBV5-6; CDR3 DNA: TGTGCCAGCAGCTTGGACAGGATGAACAATGAGCAGTTCTTC; CDR3 protein: CASSLDRMNNEQFF
D gene: NA; clone size: many; CDR3 length: 17; J gene: TRBJ2-5; V gene: TRBV11-2; CDR3 DNA: TGTGCCAGCAGCGATGAACCGGGACTGAGGGGTGAAGAGACCCAGTACTTC; CDR3 protein: CASSDEPGLRGEETQYF
D gene: NA; clone size: many; CDR3 length: 15; J gene: TRBJ2-3; V gene: TRBV6-1; CDR3 DNA: TGTGCCAGCAGTAACAGGGCTCCTGGCACAGATACGCAGTATTTT; CDR3 protein: CASSNRAPGTDTQYF
D gene: TRBD1; clone size: few; CDR3 length: 16; J gene: TRBJ2-1; V gene: TRBV27; CDR3 DNA: TGTGCCAGCAGTTTCTATACAGGGGGCTCCTACAATGAGCAGTTCTTC; CDR3 protein: CASSFYTGGSYNEQFF
D gene: TRBD2; clone size: many; CDR3 length: 17; J gene: TRBJ2-3; V gene: TRBV4-1; CDR3 DNA: TGCGCCAGCAGCCAGGCAACCGGGACTAGCGGCATAGATACGCAGTATTTT; CDR3 protein: CASSQATGTSGIDTQYF
D gene: NA; clone size: many; CDR3 length: 16; J gene: TRBJ2-2; V gene: TRBV9; CDR3 DNA: TGTGCCAGCAGCGTAGGTAGCATGCCGAACACCGGGGAGCTGTTTTTT; CDR3 protein: CASSVGSMPNTGELFF
D gene: NA; clone size: few; CDR3 length: 16; J gene: TRBJ2-1; V gene: TRBV6-8; CDR3 DNA: TGTGCCAGCAGTTACCTTAACGGAAGCTCCTACAATGAGCAGTTCTTC; CDR3 protein: CASSYLNGSSYNEQFF
D gene: NA; clone size: many; CDR3 length: 16; J gene: TRBJ2-4; V gene: TRBV5-6; CDR3 DNA: TGTGCCAGCAGCTCCCTAGGGACGGATAGGGGGGCCATTCAGTACTTC; CDR3 protein: CASSSLGTDRGAIQYF